The 24 T cell receptor beta chains reported below all come from one sample, sequenced in a study of CD8 T cells in ankylosing spondylitis (dated by TCRdb to the late 2010s). Receptor libraries were prepared by 5' RACE. The sequencing machine was an Illumina HiSeq 2500. The public sequencing data were trimmed at Q25 with fastp and processed into clonotypes with MiXCR by TCRdb, which kept only in-frame beta chains. Each record represents a unique CDR3 protein, reported with the most common genes and DNA among its rows. In all, the sample holds 110,000 to 150,000 distinct CDR3 sequences, and roughly 8.4% of those were seen once. 6% to 8% of the sample rests with the top ten. Sequencing input: synovial fluid, either unsorted or a sorted T cell fraction (not recorded which). The receptors shown here come from a male donor with ankylosing spondylitis.

This clonotype was counted ten times or more. The V gene is TRBV20-1, the J gene TRBJ2-5; 8 bases are a match to TRBD2. After removal of 1 base from V and 4 bases from J, the junction contained 8 bases not matched to a gene. The CDR3 spans 15 residues. The germline V gene has CDR1 DFQATT and CDR2 SNEGSKA (reference sequence). The CDR3 DNA sequence: TGCAGTGCTAGAGTTTACGGGAGGGCCACAGAGACCCAGTACTTC. Translated: CSARVYGRATETQYF.

This chain uses TRBV6-5 with TRBJ2-4; 8 nucleotides agree with TRBD1. V was pared by 0 bases and J by 5 bases, with 3 bases of the junction left unmatched. Germline CDR1 and CDR2: MNHEY and SVGAGI. CDR3 size: 15 residues. The CDR3 spells CASSYSAGGENIQYF. The CDR3 DNA sequence: TGTGCCAGCAGTTACTCGGCAGGGGGCGAAAACATTCAGTACTTC.

The gene calls are TRBV5-4 and TRBJ1-2; weak D call: TRBD1 (5 bases). CDR1 is SGHNT and CDR2 is YYREEE in the germline V gene (reference sequence). V dropped 4 bases and J dropped 8 bases, with 15 bases sitting between them. This CDR3 is 13 amino acids long. The CDR3 DNA is TGTGCCAGCAGCCACTCAAACAGGAAGGGCTACACCTTC. It yields the protein CASSHSNRKGYTF.

This clonotype was observed a handful of times. The chain is built from TRBV11-2 and TRBJ1-3; D is ambiguous. V was shortened by 3 bases and J by 0 bases, with 15 bases between the two germline ends. CDR3 length: 17 residues. The germline V gene encodes CDR1 SGHAT and CDR2 FQNNGV. The chain's CDR3 is CASSFTWGSFSGNTIYF. CDR3 bases: TGTGCCAGCAGCTTCACGTGGGGTTCCTTCTCTGGAAACACCATATATTTT.

This clonotype was seen ten or more times. The chain is built from TRBV29-1 and TRBJ2-7; 9 nucleotides match TRBD2. This CDR3 comprises 15 residues. Germline CDR1 is SQVTM and CDR2 is ANQGSEA. V shed 2 bases and J 0 bases; nucleotides not matched to a gene: 5. In DNA form, the CDR3 reads TGCAGCGTTGAACAACTAGCGGGTAACTCCTACGAGCAGTACTTC. It specifies CSVEQLAGNSYEQYF.

This clonotype was found a few times. J is TRBJ2-7 and V is TRBV18, with 7 bases lining up with TRBD2. Germline lookup yields CDR1 KGHSH and CDR2 LQKENI. The CDR3 totals 15 residues. V was pared by 3 bases and J by 2 bases, with 7 bases of the junction left unmatched. The CDR3 DNA is TGTGCCAGCTCACCTCAGGCGGGAGATACCTACGAGCAGTACTTC. It yields the protein CASSPQAGDTYEQYF.

This clonotype was seen only a few times. J is TRBJ1-2 and V is TRBV5-1; tentatively, D is TRBD1 (5 bases). The CDR3 consists of 13 residues. Germline loops: CDR1 SGHRS, CDR2 YFSETQ. V lost 4 bases and J lost 5, with 12 bases in between. The CDR3 sequence is CASSDRGEYGYTF. Here the CDR3 DNA reads TGCGCCAGCAGCGACAGAGGGGAGTATGGCTACACCTTC.

The J gene is TRBJ2-3, the V gene TRBV5-4; TRBD2 matches at 10 bases. Germline values: CDR1 SGHNT, CDR2 YYREEE (reference sequence). Trimming at V came to 4 bases and at J to 2 bases, leaving 4 bases not matched to a gene. The CDR3 spans 15 residues. Here the CDR3 reads CASSPTSGATDTQYF. CDR3 nucleotides: TGTGCCAGCAGCCCAACTAGCGGGGCCACAGATACGCAGTATTTT.

This clonotype was detected ten times or more. CDR3 in DNA: TGTGCCAGCAGCTCTCTCTCGGACAGGAGCAATCAGCCCCAGCATTTT. Its translation: CASSSLSDRSNQPQHF. The genes are TRBV7-9 and TRBJ1-5, with 7 positions matching TRBD1. The V gene end was trimmed by 4 bases and the J gene end by 1 base; junction bases not matched to a gene: 7. Germline assignment: CDR1 SEHNR and CDR2 FQNEAQ (reference sequence). The length of the CDR3 is 16 residues.

The chain links TRBV5-1 to TRBJ2-3; D is perhaps TRBD2 (5 bases). The V end was cut by 4 bases, the J end by 6 bases, with 15 bases between. CDR3 size: 14 residues. Germline V gives CDR1 SGHRS, CDR2 YFSETQ. The CDR3: CASSPVAGADTQYF. CDR3 coding DNA: TGCGCCAGCAGCCCGGTGGCGGGCGCGGATACGCAGTATTTT.

This chain uses TRBV20-1 with TRBJ2-2; 7 bases align to TRBD2. This CDR3 is built from 12 residues. V trimming: 3 bases; J trimming: 5 bases; junction bases outside the gene matches: 0. Germline V lookup: CDR1 DFQATT, CDR2 SNEGSKA (reference sequence). The CDR3 nucleotides read TGCAGTGCTAGCGGGAGGACCGGGGAGCTGTTTTTT. Its protein is CSASGRTGELFF.

J is TRBJ2-5 and V is TRBV9; D is possibly TRBD1 (5 bases). Germline CDR1 SGDLS, CDR2 YYNGEE. The V gene lost 2 bases and the J gene lost 5 bases, with 13 bases spanning the gap. This CDR3 contains 14 residues. CDR3 sequence (DNA): TGTGCCAGCAGCGTGGGGCCCGAACCTGAGACCCAGTACTTC. It encodes CASSVGPEPETQYF.

This clonotype was seen repeatedly, ten times or more. The V and J genes are TRBV5-1 and TRBJ2-3, with D possibly being TRBD1 or TRBD2 (6 bases each). There are 14 residues in the CDR3. From germline, CDR1 is SGHRS and CDR2 YFSETQ. Between the trimmed V and J ends, which lost 4 bases and 2 bases, there was a span of 11 bases. The DNA of the CDR3 is TGCGCCAGCAGCGAGGGGGGCACCACAGATACGCAGTATTTT. Translating it yields CASSEGGTTDTQYF.

This clonotype came up many times. The chain has TRBV5-1 and TRBJ1-2, with D maybe TRBD1 (6 bases). Germline assignment: CDR1 SGHRS and CDR2 YFSETQ. There are 13 residues in the CDR3. Trimming removed 2 bases at V and 3 bases at J, with 8 bases between. The CDR3 nucleotides are TGCGCCAGCAGCTTCGAGGGGGACTATGGCTACACCTTC. Translating gives CASSFEGDYGYTF.

This clonotype was recorded a few times. The V and J genes are TRBV20-1 and TRBJ1-2; tentatively, D is TRBD1 (5 bases). Trimming stripped 1 base from V and 8 bases from J, with 8 bases between. This CDR3 region has 11 residues. The germline V gene has CDR1 DFQATT and CDR2 SNEGSKA (reference sequence). The CDR3 is CSARVRDGYTF. DNA for the CDR3: TGCAGTGCTAGAGTTAGGGACGGCTACACCTTC.

This clonotype was seen at least ten times. In DNA, the CDR3 is TGTGCCAGCAGCCCCAGGCCTCTGCCGGGAAACACCATATATTTT. This codes for CASSPRPLPGNTIYF. The chain has TRBV2 and TRBJ1-3; D gene unclear. V dropped 6 bases and J dropped 4 bases, with 16 bases sitting between them. This CDR3 is 15 amino acids long. Germline V gene sequence: CDR1 SNHLY, CDR2 FYNNEI.

The table lists this clonotype with a few counts. The chain combines TRBV3-1 with TRBJ2-5; TRBD2 agrees at 10 bases. The CDR3 sequence is 14 residues long. Trimming removed 2 bases from V and 5 bases from J; junction bases left unmatched: 2. Germline lookup yields CDR1 LGHDT and CDR2 YNNKEL (reference sequence). In DNA, the CDR3 is TGTGCCAGCAGCCAATCTAGCGGGAGTGAGACCCAGTACTTC. Protein: CASSQSSGSETQYF.

This clonotype was seen many times. The chain recombines TRBV12-3 or TRBV12-4 with TRBJ1-2; D is unresolved. The CDR3 spans 14 residues. V was shortened by 7 bases and J by 8 bases, with 20 bases between the two germline ends. CDR3 amino acids: CASTFAGNRGGYTF. In DNA form, the CDR3 reads TGTGCCAGCACCTTCGCGGGGAACAGAGGCGGCTACACCTTC.

This clonotype was found many times. This chain uses TRBV20-1 with TRBJ2-3; 9 bases match TRBD1. V dropped 7 bases and J dropped 1; count of bases not matched to a gene: 9. The CDR3 extends over 15 amino acids. Germline V lookup: CDR1 DFQATT, CDR2 SNEGSKA (reference sequence). The CDR3 loop is CSVRARDRGTDTQYF. CDR3 sequence (DNA): TGCAGTGTTAGGGCCCGGGACAGGGGCACAGATACGCAGTATTTT.

This clonotype was seen repeatedly, ten times or more. This chain joins TRBV2 and TRBJ2-1, with TRBD2 matching 11 bases. The CDR3 sequence is 15 residues long. From germline, CDR1 is SNHLY and CDR2 FYNNEI. V shed 5 bases, J shed 7 bases, and the junction held 7 bases outside the gene matches. CDR3 nucleotide sequence: TGTGCCAGCAGTTTAGCGGGAGGGGTTACAAATGAGCAGTTCTTC. Protein product: CASSLAGGVTNEQFF.

This clonotype was counted a few times. The chain recombines TRBV18 with TRBJ2-3; 7 nucleotides match TRBD2. Germline trimming cut 2 bases from V and 4 bases from J; bases unmatched to any gene: 6. CDR1 is KGHSH, CDR2 LQKENI, per germline. The CDR3 length is 15 residues. The CDR3 DNA reads as TGTGCCAGCTCACCAGGGAGGGGAAAGGCAGATACGCAGTATTTT. The encoded protein is CASSPGRGKADTQYF. Combining the CDR3 with reference TRBV18 and TRBJ2-3 gives the whole variable domain NAGVMQNPRHLVRRRGQEARLRCSPMKGHSHVYWYRQLPEEGLKFMVYLQKENIIDESGMPKERFSAEFPKEGPSILRIQQVVRGDSAAYFCASSPGRGKADTQYFGPGTRLTVL.

The rearrangement links TRBV29-1 to TRBJ2-7; the D is unclear. The V and J ends lost 2 bases and 4 bases respectively, with 12 bases between them. CDR1 SQVTM and CDR2 ANQGSEA come from the germline V gene. The length of the CDR3 is 13 residues. CDR3 sequence: CSVEKTAPYEQYF. In nucleotides, the CDR3 is TGCAGCGTTGAAAAAACAGCTCCGTACGAGCAGTACTTC.

This clonotype was detected ten times or more. The chain recombines TRBV12-3 or TRBV12-4 with TRBJ1-2; tentatively, D is TRBD1 (6 bases). V gave up 7 bases and J gave up 8 bases, with 17 bases separating them. This CDR3 spans 13 amino acids. The CDR3 DNA follows: TGTGCCAGCACTCCGACAGGTGCATCAGGCTACACCTTC. Translation: CASTPTGASGYTF.

This clonotype showed up just a few times. This chain joins TRBV20-1 and TRBJ2-1; the D gene is possibly TRBD2 (6 bases). CDR1 and CDR2 (germline): DFQATT, SNEGSKA (reference sequence). The V end was cut by 5 bases, the J end by 2 bases, with 16 bases between. The CDR3 loop spans 15 amino acids. The CDR3 DNA reads as TGCAGTGCTGATGGGGACGGGAGTACCTACAATGAGCAGTTCTTC. Translation gives CSADGDGSTYNEQFF.